These 7 T cell receptor beta chains originate from one sample sequenced in a study of blood T cell repertoires in COVID-19. Sequencing was performed with immunoSEQ multiplex PCR; in TCRdb, only in-frame clones are kept and a portion is missing. The data hold under 75,000 clones, with roughly 87% observed a single time. What was sequenced was peripheral blood. The source of these receptors is a man aged 50-59 years with active COVID-19.

The rearrangement uses TRBV21-1 and TRBJ2-5; TRBD2, as called in the table, went unchecked against the DNA. TRBV21-1 is designated a pseudogene. The CDR3 runs 17 residues. The CDR3 loop reads CASSTPRVWVLQETQYF. The CDR3 DNA reads TGTGCCAGCAGCACACCCCGGGTTTGGGTCTTGCAGGAGACCCAGTACTTC.

A single count supports this clone. This rearrangement joins TRBV27 to TRBJ1-6; D is unclear. Germline V gives CDR1 MNHEY, CDR2 SMNVEV (reference sequence). This CDR3 is built from 13 residues. V shed 3 bases and J shed 7 bases, with 7 bases lying between them. CDR3 amino acids: CASSFSRNSPLHF. The DNA for the CDR3 is TGTGCCAGCAGTTTCTCCAGGAATTCACCCCTCCACTTT.

This clone has only a few counts. The V call is TRBV11-2, the J call TRBJ1-6; D may be TRBD1 (6 bases). Trimming removed 3 bases at V and 7 bases at J, with 16 bases between. Germline V gene sequence: CDR1 SGHAT, CDR2 FQNNGV. This CDR3 region has 16 residues. CDR3 DNA: TGTGCCAGCAGCTTTTCGGGGGGCCAGTGGAATTCACCCCTCCACTTT. It translates to CASSFSGGQWNSPLHF.

The chain has TRBV3-1 (or the pseudogene TRBV3-2) and TRBJ2-5, with D possibly matching TRBD1 (5 bases). The V gene lost 2 bases and the J gene lost 5 bases, with 12 bases spanning the gap. Germline CDR1 and CDR2: LGHDT and YNNKEL (reference sequence). The CDR3 covers 14 residues. The DNA for the CDR3 is TGTGCCAGCAGCCAAAACACAGGCGAGGAGACCCAGTACTTC. It yields the protein CASSQNTGEETQYF.

The chain joins TRBV15 to TRBJ1-3; possible D gene TRBD1, 6 bases. The V end lost 1 base, the J end lost 5 bases, and 21 bases lay between the germline ends. The CDR3 sequence is 18 residues long. The V gene's germline CDR1 is LNHNV and CDR2 YYDKDF (reference sequence). CDR3 in DNA: TGTGCCACCAGCAGAGGTGTAAAATCTTCTCAGGGGCGAAACACCATATATTTT. The encoded protein is CATSRGVKSSQGRNTIYF.

The chain couples TRBV9 to TRBJ2-1; D is perhaps TRBD2 (6 bases). Germline V gene lookup returns CDR1 SGDLS and CDR2 YYNGEE. The CDR3 contains 14 residues. The V gene lost 4 bases and the J gene lost 8 bases, with 16 bases spanning the gap. CDR3 DNA: TGTGCCAGCAGCCCCCAGGCGGGGTTCTATGAGCAGTTCTTC. It yields the protein CASSPQAGFYEQFF.

This clone was recorded a few times. V and J are TRBV6-5 and TRBJ1-5; D possibly corresponds to TRBD1 (5 bases). The CDR3 consists of 14 residues. Germline V gene lookup returns CDR1 MNHEY and CDR2 SVGAGI. The V and J ends lost 6 bases and 1 base respectively, with 10 bases between them. The CDR3 bases are TGTGCCAGCAGGGAGGGGAGGAGCAATCAGCCCCAGCATTTT. This translates into CASREGRSNQPQHF.